This T cell receptor (beta chain) stems from a study of cytomegalovirus exposure and HLA in healthy donors. Study information: It was reported in a later analysis that the 95 to 150 validation repertoires used the same platform as the 666 first-cohort repertoires.

The study's findings and limits: Confirmation was obtained in vitro that a few CMV-associated chains are specific for CMV antigens. It was reportedly the case that the classifier diagnosed cytomegalovirus status with high specificity and sensitivity.

Only in-frame clones appear in the TCRdb table, and some are missing; sequencing was by immunoSEQ multiplex PCR. The sample lists about 73,000 clones; roughly 90% were seen once. Donors came from a validation cohort of some 130 subjects, distinct from the first 666-subject cohort. V shed 2 bases and J 2 bases; nucleotides not matched to a gene: 5. There are 14 residues in the CDR3. CDR1 is SQVTM, CDR2 ANQGSEA, per germline. Regarding this clone: What it recognizes is unknown.

Material for sequencing was PBMCs. The J gene is TRBJ2-7, the V gene TRBV29-1; 8 bases align to TRBD2. This TCR was recovered from a woman under 30 in good health and CMV-seropositive. The DNA of the CDR3 is TGCAGCGTTGAAATAGCGGGAAGTCCCTACGAGCAGTACTTC. Encoded protein: CSVEIAGSPYEQYF.